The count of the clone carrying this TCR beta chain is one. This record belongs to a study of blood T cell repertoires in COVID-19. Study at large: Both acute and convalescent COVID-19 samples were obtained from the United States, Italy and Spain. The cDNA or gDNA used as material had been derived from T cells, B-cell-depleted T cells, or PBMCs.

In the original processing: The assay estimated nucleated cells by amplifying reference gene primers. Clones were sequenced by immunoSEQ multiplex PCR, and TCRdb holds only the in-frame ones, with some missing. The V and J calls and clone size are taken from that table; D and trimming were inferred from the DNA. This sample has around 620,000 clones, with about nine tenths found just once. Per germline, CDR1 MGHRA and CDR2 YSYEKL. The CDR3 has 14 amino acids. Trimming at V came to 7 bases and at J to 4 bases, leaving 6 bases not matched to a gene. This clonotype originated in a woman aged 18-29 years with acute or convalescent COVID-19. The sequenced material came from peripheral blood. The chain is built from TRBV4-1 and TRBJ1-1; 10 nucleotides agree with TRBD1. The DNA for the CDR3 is TGCGCCAGCACCGCGGACAGGGGGAGCACTGAAGCTTTCTTT. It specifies CASTADRGSTEAFF.